The 16 T cell receptor beta chains below come from one sample, sequenced in a study of graft-versus-host responses after intestinal transplantation (dated by TCRdb to 2020 to 2022). The sample's time point label is to be understood as: cells obtained before transplantation from donor or recipient. The antigens for these receptors are not known. Preparation of the library involved the immunoSEQ multiplex PCR assay. TCRdb obtained this table from immuneACCESS and retained in-frame rearrangements with V and J assigned. These tables miss some clones; where compared with another copy, unresolved V genes account for less than half of the shortfall, and the remainder is unexplained. The sample profile shows about 82,000 clones; around 91% of them were found once. Together, the top ten hold 0.1% of the sample. Specimen: unstimulated CD4+ T cells sorted from spleen or lymph node cells, collected before intestinal transplant. Receptors were obtained from a human donor who received an intestinal transplant.

This clone was seen only once. Written as DNA, the CDR3 is TGTGCCAGCAGCAGGACAGGGGAAAGGTACGAGCAGTACTTC. It yields the protein CASSRTGERYEQYF. The chain employs TRBV7-6 and TRBJ2-5, with TRBD1 matching over 9 bases. The last part of the DNA fits TRBJ2-7 better; the J call may be wrong. Germline lookup yields CDR1 SGHVS and CDR2 FNYEAQ. CDR3 size: 14 residues.

CDR3 sequence reads: CASSQDRASGGYEQYF. The CDR3 DNA reads TGCGCCAGCAGCCAAGATCGTGCTAGCGGGGGATACGAGCAGTACTTC. The V call is TRBV4-3, the J call TRBJ2-7, with 10 bases lining up with TRBD2. CDR3 length: 16 amino acids. Germline trimming cut 0 bases from V and 4 bases from J; bases unmatched to any gene: 6. Per the germline V gene, CDR1 is LGHNA and CDR2 is YSLEER.

The chain is built from TRBV27 and TRBJ1-1; TRBD1 might be the D (6 bases). Trimming shortened V by 1 base and J by 3 bases, and 12 bases separated the two germline ends. The CDR3 is 15 residues long. CDR1 is MNHEY, CDR2 SMNVEV, per germline (reference sequence). The CDR3: CASSLWGPGHTEAFF. CDR3 bases: TGTGCCAGCAGTTTATGGGGGCCAGGTCACACTGAAGCTTTCTTT.

This chain uses TRBV27 with TRBJ1-1; D is perhaps TRBD1 (6 bases). The V gene lost 3 bases and the J gene lost 3 bases, with 11 bases spanning the gap. CDR3 length: 14 amino acids. Germline assignment: CDR1 MNHEY and CDR2 SMNVEV (reference sequence). CDR3 nucleotide sequence: TGTGCCAGCAGTTTTAGGGGGGGTGACACTGAAGCTTTCTTT. The encoded protein is CASSFRGGDTEAFF.

The V gene is TRBV18, the J gene TRBJ1-1; D is possibly TRBD1 (5 bases). The CDR3 extends over 17 amino acids. The germline V and J ends were trimmed by 6 bases and 4 bases, with 24 bases remaining between them. Germline-derived CDR1 and CDR2 are KGHSH and LQKENI. CDR3 DNA sequence: TGTGCCAGCTCCCCGTCGGGGGTTGTAGTGGATAGCACTGAAGCTTTCTTT. This sequence encodes CASSPSGVVVDSTEAFF. The variable domain in full, completed from reference TRBV18 and TRBJ1-1, reads NAGVMQNPRHLVRRRGQEARLRCSPMKGHSHVYWYRQLPEEGLKFMVYLQKENIIDESGMPKERFSAEFPKEGPSILRIQQVVRGDSAAYFCASSPSGVVVDSTEAFFGQGTRLTVV.

This CDR3 reads CASSRRQASKMNTGELFF. CDR3 nucleotide sequence: TGTGCCAGTAGTCGTCGACAGGCGAGTAAGATGAACACCGGGGAGCTGTTTTTT. The V gene is TRBV19, the J gene TRBJ2-2, with D possibly TRBD1 on 6 matching bases. The CDR3 sequence is 18 residues long. The V gene lost 5 bases and the J gene lost 1 base, with 20 bases spanning the gap. Germline V gives CDR1 LNHDA, CDR2 SQIVND (reference sequence). The variable domain in full, with the rest retrieved from reference TRBV19 and TRBJ2-2, is DGGITQSPKYLFRKEGQNVTLSCEQNLNHDAMYWYRQDPGQGLRLIYYSQIVNDFQKGDIAEGYSVSREKKESFPLTVTSAQKNPTAFYLCASSRRQASKMNTGELFFGEGSRLTVL.

The chain is built from TRBV2 and TRBJ2-7; weak D call: TRBD2 (7 bases). This CDR3 is 19 amino acids long. V was shortened by 6 bases and J by 0 bases, with 27 bases between the two germline ends. Germline CDR1 reads SNHLY; CDR2 reads FYNNEI. The CDR3 region has the DNA TGTGCCAGCAGGAGGGGCCTGGGTCTGACGGGGGGCGACTCCTACGAGCAGTACTTC. Its translation: CASRRGLGLTGGDSYEQYF. The whole variable domain, remainder taken from reference TRBV2 and TRBJ2-7, is EPEVTQTPSHQVTQMGQEVILRCVPISNHLYFYWYRQILGQKVEFLVSFYNNEISEKSEIFDDQFSVERPDGSNFTLKIRSTKLEDSAMYFCASRRGLGLTGGDSYEQYFGPGTRLTVT.

V is TRBV2 and J is TRBJ1-6; tentative D call: TRBD1 (6 bases). Trimming shortened V by 3 bases and J by 11 bases, and 14 bases separated the two germline ends. Per the germline V gene, CDR1 is SNHLY and CDR2 is FYNNEI. The CDR3 is made up of 14 amino acids. CDR3 in amino acids: CASSDWAGAAPLHF. The CDR3, as DNA: TGTGCCAGCAGTGATTGGGCGGGGGCGGCACCCCTCCACTTT.

The chain combines TRBV5-8 with TRBJ1-2; tentatively, D is TRBD1 (5 bases). CDR3 length: 12 amino acids. Trimming left V 2 bases short and J 12 bases short, with 14 bases between. Germline V gives CDR1 SGHTS, CDR2 YDEGEE. The CDR3 reads CASSFRMGGDTF. Here the CDR3 DNA reads TGTGCCAGCAGCTTTAGGATGGGAGGGGACACCTTC.

This chain joins TRBV2 and TRBJ2-7, with unresolved D. CDR1 SNHLY and CDR2 FYNNEI come from the germline V gene. Trimming took 3 bases from V and 3 from J, leaving 15 bases between them. The CDR3 totals 15 residues. CDR3 sequence reads: CASSDRFVRIYEQYF. The DNA for the CDR3 is TGTGCCAGCAGTGATAGGTTTGTCAGGATCTACGAGCAGTACTTC.

This rearrangement joins TRBV30 to TRBJ2-7, with TRBD1 matching over 10 bases. The germline V gene has CDR1 GTSNPN and CDR2 SVGIG (reference sequence). This CDR3 has 14 amino acids. The junction had 2 bases not matched to a gene; V was cut back by 1 base and J by 2 bases. CDR3 protein: CAWSADRGTYEQYF. CDR3 DNA sequence: TGTGCCTGGAGTGCGGACAGGGGGACCTACGAGCAGTACTTC.

The V call is TRBV9, the J call TRBJ2-3; possibly TRBD2 for D (6 bases). The CDR3 covers 16 residues. The V and J ends lost 3 bases and 1 base respectively, with 15 bases between them. The germline CDR1 and CDR2 sequences are SGDLS and YYNGEE. Written as DNA, the CDR3 is TGTGCCAGCAGCGGGTCATCGGGACTTCGCACAGATACGCAGTATTTT. Amino acid sequence: CASSGSSGLRTDTQYF.

The sample holds one count of this clone. The gene calls are TRBV2 and TRBJ2-7, with 11 bases identical to TRBD1. Germline CDR1 reads SNHLY; CDR2 reads FYNNEI. The CDR3 has 13 amino acids. V was clipped by 5 bases and J by 9 bases; unmatched bases: 6. The CDR3 loop is CASSSGTGGLQYF. The CDR3 nucleotides are TGTGCCAGCAGTTCCGGGACAGGGGGTCTGCAGTACTTC.

This chain connects TRBV5-1 to TRBJ2-2; 11 nucleotides match TRBD1. The V segment lost 5 bases and the J segment 1 base; nucleotides outside the gene matches: 10. The CDR3 runs 18 residues. Germline values: CDR1 SGHRS, CDR2 YFSETQ. This CDR3 is CASRARTGGFLNTGELFF. The CDR3 DNA follows: TGCGCCAGCAGGGCCCGGACAGGGGGCTTCCTGAACACCGGGGAGCTGTTTTTT.

The chain employs TRBV7-8 and TRBJ1-6, with 9 nucleotides matching TRBD1. The V segment lost 4 bases and the J segment 6 bases; nucleotides outside the gene matches: 13. This CDR3 is built from 18 residues. Per germline, CDR1 SGHVS and CDR2 FQNEAQ. CDR3 region: CASSSYAGTGSFNSPLHF. CDR3 in DNA: TGTGCCAGCAGCTCTTATGCAGGGACAGGGTCGTTTAATTCACCCCTCCACTTT.

The rearrangement links TRBV21-1 to TRBJ1-1. TRBV21-1 is classified as a pseudogene. The CDR3 extends over 15 amino acids. CDR3 nucleotides: TGTGCCAGCAGCAATATTTCGATGAGGTCGGGTGAAGCTTTCTTT. Translation: CASSNISMRSGEAFF.